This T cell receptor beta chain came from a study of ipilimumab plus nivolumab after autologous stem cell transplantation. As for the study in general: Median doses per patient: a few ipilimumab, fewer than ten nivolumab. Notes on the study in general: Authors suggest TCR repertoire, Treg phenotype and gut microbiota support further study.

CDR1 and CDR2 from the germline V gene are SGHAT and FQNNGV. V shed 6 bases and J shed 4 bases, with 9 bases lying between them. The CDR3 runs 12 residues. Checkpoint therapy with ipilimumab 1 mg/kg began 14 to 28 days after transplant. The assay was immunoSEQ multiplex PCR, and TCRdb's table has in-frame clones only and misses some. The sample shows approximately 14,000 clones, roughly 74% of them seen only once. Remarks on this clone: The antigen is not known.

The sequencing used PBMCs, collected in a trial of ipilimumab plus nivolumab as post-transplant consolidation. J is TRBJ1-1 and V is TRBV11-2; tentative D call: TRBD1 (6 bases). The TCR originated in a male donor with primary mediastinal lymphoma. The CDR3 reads CASSGQFTEAFF. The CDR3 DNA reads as TGTGCCAGCAGTGGACAGTTCACTGAAGCTTTCTTT.